One sample yielded the 9 T cell receptor beta chains listed below, sequenced in a study of response to subunit inactivated influenza vaccine. A single record per CDR3 protein comes from TCRdb applying MiXCR to the RT-PCR reads. The table records 530,000 or so distinct CDR3 sequences, less than 15% of them present only once. Sequenced material: PBMCs from blood, taken approximately 12 days after vaccination. The receptor set was obtained from a man in his fifties who received an inactivated influenza vaccine.

About this clonotype itself: The junction does not match germline at one end; this may be a read error. The genes are TRBV28 and TRBJ2-2; D gene unclear. Germline V gene data show CDR1 as MDHEN and CDR2 as SYDVKM. The CDR3 sequence is 12 residues long. CDR3 bases: TGTGTCAGCAGTTTCGACCTCGGGGAGCTGTTTTTT. Translated, it gives CVSSFDLGELFF.

The V call is TRBV4-2, the J call TRBJ2-1; 10 bases map to TRBD2. CDR3 length: 16 amino acids. Germline assignment: CDR1 LGHNA and CDR2 YNFKEQ. V trimming: 0 bases; J trimming: 3 bases; junction bases outside the gene matches: 2. This CDR3 is CASSQDSGGFYNEQFF. The CDR3 nucleotides read TGTGCCAGCAGCCAAGATAGCGGGGGGTTCTACAATGAGCAGTTCTTC.

This clonotype came up a few times. The chain couples TRBV7-9 to TRBJ2-2; D is perhaps TRBD1 (5 bases). This CDR3 has 16 amino acids. V lost 1 base, J lost 1 base, and 10 bases lay in between. Germline assignment: CDR1 SEHNR and CDR2 FQNEAQ (reference sequence). Written as DNA, the CDR3 is TGTGCCAGCAGCTTAGGGACATCGAAGAACACCGGGGAGCTGTTTTTT. Translating it yields CASSLGTSKNTGELFF. Together with reference TRBV7-9 and TRBJ2-2, the CDR3 gives the full variable domain: DTGVSQNPRHKITKRGQNVTFRCDPISEHNRLYWYRQTLGQGPEFLTYFQNEAQLEKSRLLSDRFSAERPKGSFSTLEIQRTEQGDSAMYLCASSLGTSKNTGELFFGEGSRLTVL.

The genes are TRBV28 and TRBJ2-7; D gene ambiguous. V was clipped by 6 bases and J by 5 bases, with 20 bases between them. The CDR3 spans 15 residues. Germline V gene sequence: CDR1 MDHEN, CDR2 SYDVKM. The CDR3 DNA follows: TGTGCCAGCAGACCCCATCGAGCCGAGATCGACGAGCAGTACTTC. Translating gives CASRPHRAEIDEQYF.

This sequence joins TRBV20-1 and TRBJ2-3; 7 positions agree with TRBD2. This CDR3 comprises 12 residues. The V segment lost 6 bases and the J segment 6 bases; nucleotides outside the gene matches: 6. Germline CDR1 DFQATT, CDR2 SNEGSKA (reference sequence). CDR3 in amino acids: CSARRGDDTQYF. The CDR3 nucleotides read TGCAGTGCCCGTCGGGGGGATGATACGCAGTATTTT.

This clonotype was seen a few times. The CDR3 DNA sequence: TGCGCCAGCAGCCAAGAGTCACAGAACAATCAGCCCCAGCATTTT. Its translation: CASSQESQNNQPQHF. This chain uses TRBV4-1 with TRBJ1-5; D uncertain. The CDR3 spans 15 residues. Germline lookup yields CDR1 MGHRA and CDR2 YSYEKL. V gave up 0 bases and J gave up 3 bases, with 9 bases separating them.

The chain recombines TRBV7-2 with TRBJ2-6; TRBD1 aligns across 8 bases. This CDR3 has 16 residues. The germline CDR1 and CDR2 sequences are SGHTA and FQGNSA. With V trimmed by 5 bases and J by 2 bases, 5 bases remained unmatched. CDR3 sequence reads: CASSVGQGTGANVLTF. DNA of the CDR3: TGTGCCAGCAGCGTCGGACAGGGAACTGGGGCCAACGTCCTGACTTTC.

The chain carries TRBV6-5 and TRBJ1-3; D not resolved. V was shortened by 2 bases and J by 0 bases, with 8 bases between the two germline ends. From germline, CDR1 is MNHEY and CDR2 SVGAGI. The length of the CDR3 is 15 residues. The CDR3 protein is CASSYTQNSGNTIYF. The CDR3 coding sequence is TGTGCCAGCAGTTACACACAGAACTCTGGAAACACCATATATTTT.

This clonotype was recorded only once. This sequence joins TRBV4-3 and TRBJ2-7, with 10 bases identical to TRBD1. V dropped 4 bases and J dropped 3; count of bases not matched to a gene: 6. The length of the CDR3 is 15 residues. Germline CDR1 LGHNA, CDR2 YSLEER. The CDR3 coding sequence is TGCGCCAGCAGCCCGGGGACAGGGGCGTTCTACGAGCAGTACTTC. Translation: CASSPGTGAFYEQYF.